Included here is one T cell receptor (beta chain) sequence, with context. The data were obtained in a study of response to subunit inactivated influenza vaccine. Looked up from germline, CDR1 is MGHDK and CDR2 is SYGVNS. CDR3 length: 13 residues. The V segment lost 8 bases and the J segment 3 bases; nucleotides outside the gene matches: 3. TCRdb reprocessed the RT-PCR reads with MiXCR, giving one entry per CDR3 protein. The sample lists roughly 620,000 distinct CDR3 sequences, about 11% occurring once. These sequences were also reported in another study, on T cells expressing NK-cell markers. From that paper: The authors generated TCR beta cDNA through 5'RACE template switching with UMIs.

The sequence came from a man in his fifties or sixties who received an inactivated influenza vaccine. The chain combines TRBV25-1 with TRBJ2-2; 7 bases fit TRBD2. Sequenced here: PBMCs from blood, sampled on the day of vaccination. For the CDR3, the DNA is TGTGCCAGCCGGGGGGTATACACCGGGGAGCTGTTTTTT. Amino acid sequence: CASRGVYTGELFF.